Listed here are 4 T cell receptor beta chains from one sample, sequenced in a study of blood T cell repertoires in COVID-19 (dated by TCRdb to about 2020). The library was produced with the immunoSEQ multiplex PCR assay. Drawn from immuneACCESS, this table holds only the in-frame rearrangements with V and J called that TCRdb kept. Clones are partly lost; checked studies trace under half to an unresolved V gene and leave the rest unexplained. For this sample there are about 180,000 clones; approximately 86% appear just once. The ten largest account for approximately 0.62% of the sample. Material for sequencing was peripheral blood. Receptors were obtained from a man aged 60 to 75 with COVID-19, enrolled during active disease.

This rearrangement joins TRBV7-8 to TRBJ1-1; D is unresolved. V lost 1 base and J 8 bases, leaving 11 bases between the germline ends. This CDR3 spans 13 amino acids. Germline V gene sequence: CDR1 SGHVS, CDR2 FQNEAQ. The DNA of the CDR3 is TGTGCCAGCAGCTTAGTCGGGAGGTGGGAAGCTTTCTTT. This translates into CASSLVGRWEAFF. The entire variable domain, with the rest obtained from reference TRBV7-8 and TRBJ1-1, is as follows: GAGVSQSPRYKVAKRGQDVALRCDPISGHVSLFWYQQALGQGPEFLTYFQNEAQLDKSGLPSDRFFAERPEGSVSTLKIQRTQQEDSAVYLCASSLVGRWEAFFGQGTRLTVV.

The DNA for the CDR3 is TGTGCCAGCACCCTTCAGGGGCCCCAAAGGTCGCCCACTGAAGCTTTCTTT. Translation gives CASTLQGPQRSPTEAFF. The gene calls are TRBV7-8 and TRBJ1-1, with D perhaps TRBD1 (6 bases). Germline values: CDR1 SGHVS, CDR2 FQNEAQ. Trimming took off 7 bases at V and 4 bases at J, with 25 bases between the two ends. The CDR3 covers 17 residues.

The chain combines TRBV5-1 with TRBJ1-1, with no clear D. Trimming removed 6 bases at V and 0 bases at J, with 15 bases between. The CDR3 has 15 residues. Germline assignment: CDR1 SGHRS and CDR2 YFSETQ. Written as DNA, the CDR3 is TGCGCCAGCAAGTTGACAAGCCCCATGAACACTGAAGCTTTCTTT. Amino acids: CASKLTSPMNTEAFF. Using reference TRBV5-1 and TRBJ1-1 for the parts outside the CDR3, the full variable domain is KAGVTQTPRYLIKTRGQQVTLSCSPISGHRSVSWYQQTPGQGLQFLFEYFSETQRNKGNFPGRFSGRQFSNSRSEMNVSTLELGDSALYLCASKLTSPMNTEAFFGQGTRLTVV.

The chain is built from TRBV9 and TRBJ1-2, with 9 positions matching TRBD1. There are 14 residues in the CDR3. With V trimmed by 3 bases and J by 7 bases, 7 bases remained unmatched. CDR1 and CDR2 from the germline V gene are SGDLS and YYNGEE. The DNA for the CDR3 is TGTGCCAGCAGCGCGACAGGGGGTGACGGTGGCTACACCTTC. This codes for CASSATGGDGGYTF.